The 29 T cell receptor beta chains below were found in one sample sequenced in a study of cytomegalovirus exposure and HLA in healthy donors. The data were produced by immunoSEQ multiplex PCR, yet TCRdb's version contains in-frame clones alone and is incomplete. The sample records around 150,000 clones, roughly 91% being singletons. Sequences were obtained from PBMCs. These receptors all stem from a woman aged 18-30 years in good health and CMV-seropositive.

This chain connects TRBV7-3 to TRBJ2-3, with a tentative D call TRBD1 (5 bases). The CDR3 runs to 15 residues. CDR1 and CDR2 from the germline V gene are SGHTA and FQGTGA. Between the trimmed V and J ends, which lost 1 base and 6 bases, there was a span of 14 bases. In DNA, the CDR3 is TGTGCCAGCAGCTTAATGGCAGGGTTTGGGGATACGCAGTATTTT. Translated: CASSLMAGFGDTQYF.

The chain combines TRBV28 with TRBJ2-1; tentative D call: TRBD1 (6 bases). Germline V gene sequence: CDR1 MDHEN, CDR2 SYDVKM. V gave up 1 base and J gave up 3 bases, with 13 bases separating them. The CDR3 covers 16 residues. DNA for the CDR3: TGTGCCAGCAGTTTATCCCCGGACAGCAACTACAATGAGCAGTTCTTC. The encoded protein is CASSLSPDSNYNEQFF. Full variable domain (outside the CDR3, taken from reference TRBV28 and TRBJ2-1): DVKVTQSSRYLVKRTGEKVFLECVQDMDHENMFWYRQDPGLGLRLIYFSYDVKMKEKGDIPEGYSVSREKKERFSLILESASTNQTSMYLCASSLSPDSNYNEQFFGPGTRLTVL.

The chain combines TRBV5-1 with TRBJ1-1; the D is unclear. V was clipped by 1 base and J by 2 bases, with 6 bases between them. Germline CDR1 and CDR2: SGHRS and YFSETQ. CDR3 length: 13 amino acids. The DNA for the CDR3 is TGCGCCAGCAGCTTGATGTTAAACACTGAAGCTTTCTTT. This translates into CASSLMLNTEAFF.

The J gene is TRBJ1-4, the V gene TRBV6-5; D is unresolved. This CDR3 is built from 15 residues. V lost 3 bases and J 0 bases, leaving 8 bases between the germline ends. The V gene's germline CDR1 is MNHEY and CDR2 SVGAGI. CDR3 loop: CASSYRSATNEKLFF. The CDR3 nucleotides are TGTGCCAGCAGTTATCGGTCCGCAACTAATGAAAAACTGTTTTTT.

The CDR3: CASSGLEGLTSGELFF. The CDR3 nucleotides read TGTGCCAGTAGTGGCTTGGAGGGCCTGACATCCGGGGAGCTGTTTTTT. The rearrangement uses TRBV19 and TRBJ2-2; TRBD2 might be the D (6 bases). Trimming cost V 5 bases and J 6 bases, with 19 bases left between them. The germline V gene encodes CDR1 LNHDA and CDR2 SQIVND (reference sequence). The CDR3 spans 16 residues.

The gene calls are TRBV30 and TRBJ2-3; D remains unclear. Trimming took off 0 bases at V and 2 bases at J, with 9 bases between the two ends. This CDR3 comprises 14 residues. Germline V gives CDR1 GTSNPN, CDR2 SVGIG (reference sequence). The CDR3 DNA follows: TGTGCCTGGAGTGTACCCAGTACCACAGATACGCAGTATTTT. This sequence encodes CAWSVPSTTDTQYF.

This chain joins TRBV5-1 and TRBJ2-5, with 10 bases lining up with TRBD2. The CDR3 runs 15 residues. Per the germline V gene, CDR1 is SGHRS and CDR2 is YFSETQ. V gave up 1 base and J gave up 5 bases; unmatched junction bases: 5. The CDR3 sequence: CASSLIAGGEETQYF. The CDR3 DNA sequence: TGCGCCAGCAGCTTGATAGCGGGAGGAGAGGAGACCCAGTACTTC.

This chain uses TRBV5-1 with TRBJ2-1; 9 bases are shared with TRBD2. V lost 1 base, J lost 7 bases, and 6 bases stayed unmatched. Germline assignment: CDR1 SGHRS and CDR2 YFSETQ. This CDR3 is 15 amino acids long. CDR3 loop: CASSLLAGLSNEQFF. CDR3 DNA: TGCGCCAGCAGCTTGCTAGCGGGACTAAGTAATGAGCAGTTCTTC.

The V and J genes are TRBV7-2 and TRBJ2-2; D is unresolved. Germline V CDR1 and CDR2: SGHTA, FQGNSA. V was clipped by 3 bases and J by 4 bases, with 9 bases between them. This CDR3 spans 14 amino acids. The DNA for the CDR3 is TGTGCCAGCAGCTTCTCGCGCGGCACCGGGGAGCTGTTTTTT. This gives the protein CASSFSRGTGELFF. Based on the CDR3 plus reference TRBV7-2 and TRBJ2-2, the full variable domain is GAGVSQSPSNKVTEKGKDVELRCDPISGHTALYWYRQSLGQGLEFLIYFQGNSAPDKSGLPSDRFSAERTGGSVSTLTIQRTQQEDSAVYLCASSFSRGTGELFFGEGSRLTVL.

This sequence joins TRBV21-1 and TRBJ2-3; the DNA was not used to check the table's D call, TRBD2. TRBV21-1 constitutes a pseudogene. CDR3 length: 17 residues. CDR3: CASSKAALAGGADTQYF. DNA of the CDR3: TGTGCCAGCAGCAAAGCGGCACTAGCGGGAGGGGCAGATACGCAGTATTTT.

V usage is TRBV6-1 and J usage is TRBJ1-2; 8 positions match TRBD1. Germline lookup yields CDR1 MNHNS and CDR2 SASEGT. Unmatched junction bases numbered 9, after V lost 7 bases and J lost 8 bases. This CDR3 has 13 amino acids. The CDR3 region has the DNA TGTGCCAGCATGGACAGGGTAAAGGGAGGCTACACCTTC. It specifies CASMDRVKGGYTF.

This chain connects TRBV10-1 to TRBJ1-3; D gene ambiguous. Looked up from germline, CDR1 is WNHNN and CDR2 is SYGVQD (reference sequence). The CDR3 runs 14 residues. V was pared by 4 bases and J by 0 bases, with 7 bases between. In nucleotides, the CDR3 is TGCGCCAGCAGTGGGACTAGCTCTGGAAACACCATATATTTT. Its protein product is CASSGTSSGNTIYF.

V gene TRBV28 combines with J gene TRBJ2-7; 8 bases fit TRBD1. V lost 10 bases and J lost 0; bases outside the gene matches: 8. The CDR3 loop spans 14 amino acids. Looked up from germline, CDR1 is MDHEN and CDR2 is SYDVKM. The CDR3 nucleotides are TGTGCCATCAAAGGAACAGGGGGCTCCTACGAGCAGTACTTC. This encodes CAIKGTGGSYEQYF.

V usage is TRBV9 and J usage is TRBJ2-7, with D unclear. CDR3 size: 14 residues. Trimming removed 4 bases from V and 1 base from J, with 12 bases in between. Germline-derived CDR1 and CDR2 are SGDLS and YYNGEE. The CDR3 region has the DNA TGTGCCAGCAGCAATAGTCCCTTATCCTACGAGCAGTACTTC. Amino acid sequence: CASSNSPLSYEQYF.

The genes are TRBV5-1 and TRBJ1-2, with D tentatively TRBD1 (6 bases). This CDR3 is 16 amino acids long. V dropped 3 bases and J dropped 7 bases, with 22 bases sitting between them. Germline CDR1 reads SGHRS; CDR2 reads YFSETQ. The CDR3 region has the DNA TGCGCCAGCAGCTCCGAACAGGGCATTCGGAGTCTTGGCTACACCTTC. Translation gives CASSSEQGIRSLGYTF.

The CDR3 reads CASSFEGDTQYF. Written as DNA, the CDR3 is TGCGCCAGCAGCTTCGAGGGAGATACGCAGTATTTT. This chain joins TRBV5-1 and TRBJ2-3, with D possibly TRBD2 on 5 matching bases. V was trimmed by 2 bases and J by 5 bases, leaving 6 bases between them. The CDR3 loop spans 12 amino acids. The germline V gene has CDR1 SGHRS and CDR2 YFSETQ.

This clone came up once. V usage is TRBV19 and J usage is TRBJ2-7; D might be TRBD2 (8 bases). CDR3 size: 19 residues. Germline values: CDR1 LNHDA, CDR2 SQIVND (reference sequence). V was trimmed by 5 bases and J by 5 bases, leaving 31 bases between them. The CDR3 loop reads CASSQPGQATGGGVNEQYF. In DNA, the CDR3 is TGTGCCAGTAGTCAACCTGGACAGGCAACGGGAGGGGGGGTCAACGAGCAGTACTTC.

V gene TRBV6-5 combines with J gene TRBJ2-7; 9 positions match TRBD1. Per germline, CDR1 MNHEY and CDR2 SVGAGI. V gave up 8 bases and J gave up 4 bases; unmatched junction bases: 12. The CDR3 extends over 15 amino acids. CDR3 DNA sequence: TGTGCCAGCTCCTACTCCGGGACAGGGATTTACGAGCAGTACTTC. Its translation is CASSYSGTGIYEQYF.

The chain combines TRBV7-6 with TRBJ2-5; 7 nucleotides match TRBD1. Germline V gives CDR1 SGHVS, CDR2 FNYEAQ. The CDR3 consists of 14 residues. Trimming cost V 3 bases and J 5 bases; bases outside gene matches: 6. CDR3 residues: CASSLGQPVETQYF. The CDR3 DNA follows: TGTGCCAGCAGCTTGGGACAGCCGGTGGAGACCCAGTACTTC.

DNA of the CDR3: TGTGCCTGGAGGGCAGGGGGCATCTACGAGCAGTACTTC. Protein: CAWRAGGIYEQYF. V gene TRBV30 combines with J gene TRBJ2-7; 8 bases line up with TRBD1. Losses at the gene ends were 3 bases for V and 3 bases for J; bases not matched to a gene: 4. This CDR3 has 13 residues. Germline CDR1 GTSNPN, CDR2 SVGIG (reference sequence).

This rearrangement joins TRBV4-1 to TRBJ1-5; 7 bases fit TRBD1. The CDR3 has 15 amino acids. The V gene end was trimmed by 0 bases and the J gene end by 5 bases; junction bases not matched to a gene: 4. Germline CDR1 reads MGHRA; CDR2 reads YSYEKL. CDR3 residues: CASSQDGDRDQPQHF. CDR3 bases: TGCGCCAGCAGCCAAGATGGCGACAGGGATCAGCCCCAGCATTTT.

In regard to this clone: An end of the junction does not agree with germline; a read error may underlie this. The V gene is TRBV30, the J gene TRBJ2-1; the match to TRBD2 covers 14 bases. This CDR3 comprises 13 residues. Germline V lookup: CDR1 GTSNPN, CDR2 SVGIG (reference sequence). CDR3 in amino acids: CAWTLGLAGERFF. The CDR3 nucleotides read TGTGCCTGGACCCTGGGACTAGCGGGAGAGCGGTTCTTC.

V and J are TRBV6-5 and TRBJ2-2; D possibly corresponds to TRBD1 (6 bases). Germline loops: CDR1 MNHEY, CDR2 SVGAGI. Trimming shortened V by 6 bases and J by 7 bases, and 12 bases separated the two germline ends. This CDR3 comprises 13 residues. Written as DNA, the CDR3 is TGTGCCAGCAGCGAAGACAGGCTCGGGGAGCTGTTTTTT. This translates into CASSEDRLGELFF.

The gene calls are TRBV4-2 and TRBJ2-7, with D perhaps matching TRBD2 (7 bases). This CDR3 has 14 amino acids. The germline gives CDR1 LGHNA, CDR2 YNFKEQ. Trimming removed 5 bases at V and 5 bases at J, with 16 bases between. The CDR3: CASSTWGGNDEQYF. The CDR3 DNA reads TGTGCCAGCAGCACCTGGGGGGGCAACGACGAGCAGTACTTC.

The V and J genes are TRBV19 and TRBJ2-7; 9 bases map to TRBD2. Trimming removed 4 bases from V and 0 bases from J; junction bases left unmatched: 7. CDR1 is LNHDA and CDR2 is SQIVND in the germline V gene (reference sequence). The CDR3 consists of 16 residues. CDR3 sequence (DNA): TGTGCCAGTAGTAGGGGTAGCGGGAGCCACTCCTACGAGCAGTACTTC. Translating gives CASSRGSGSHSYEQYF.

This clone has only a few counts. The V gene is TRBV7-9, the J gene TRBJ1-2, with D unresolved. Germline V gene data show CDR1 as SEHNR and CDR2 as FQNEAQ (reference sequence). The CDR3 contains 13 residues. V lost 0 bases, J lost 6 bases, and 8 bases lay in between. CDR3 sequence (DNA): TGTGCCAGCAGCTTAGCGAACAGAGATGGCTACACCTTC. Its translation: CASSLANRDGYTF.

The chain combines TRBV13 with TRBJ2-1; 7 bases fit TRBD2. The V gene end was trimmed by 1 base and the J gene end by 3 bases; junction bases not matched to a gene: 15. Germline values: CDR1 PRHDT, CDR2 FYEKMQ (reference sequence). The CDR3 extends over 19 amino acids. The CDR3 sequence is CASSLAASGVDVYYNEQFF. The DNA for the CDR3 is TGTGCCAGCAGCTTAGCCGCTAGCGGTGTGGACGTTTACTACAATGAGCAGTTCTTC.

This chain connects TRBV25-1 to TRBJ2-1; D perhaps matches TRBD2 (6 bases). Germline CDR1 and CDR2: MGHDK and SYGVNS. Trimming shortened V by 7 bases and J by 7 bases, and 14 bases separated the two germline ends. The CDR3 consists of 13 residues. CDR3 in DNA: TGTGCCAGCATAGAGGACTATGGTAATGAGCAGTTCTTC. Translation gives CASIEDYGNEQFF.

The V call is TRBV7-9, the J call TRBJ2-5; 7 bases are shared with TRBD2. This CDR3 contains 14 residues. CDR1 and CDR2 from the germline V gene are SEHNR and FQNEAQ (reference sequence). The junction had 8 bases not matched to a gene; V was cut back by 6 bases and J by 4 bases. Written as DNA, the CDR3 is TGTGCCAGCAGACCAGGACTAGTTCCAGAGACCCAGTACTTC. It specifies CASRPGLVPETQYF.